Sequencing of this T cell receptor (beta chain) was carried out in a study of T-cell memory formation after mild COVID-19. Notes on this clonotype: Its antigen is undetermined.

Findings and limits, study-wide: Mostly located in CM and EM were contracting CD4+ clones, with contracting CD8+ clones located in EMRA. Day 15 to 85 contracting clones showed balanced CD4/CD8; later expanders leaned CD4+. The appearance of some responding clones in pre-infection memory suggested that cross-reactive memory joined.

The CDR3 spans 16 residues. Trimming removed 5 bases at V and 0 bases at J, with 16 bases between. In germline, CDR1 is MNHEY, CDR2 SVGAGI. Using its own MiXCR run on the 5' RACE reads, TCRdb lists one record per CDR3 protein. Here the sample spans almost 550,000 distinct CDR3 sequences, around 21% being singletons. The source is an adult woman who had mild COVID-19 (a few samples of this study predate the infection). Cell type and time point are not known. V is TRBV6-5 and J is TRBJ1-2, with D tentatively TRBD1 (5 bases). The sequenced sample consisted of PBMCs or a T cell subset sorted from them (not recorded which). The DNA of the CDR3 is TGTGCCAGCAGTCAACGGGGGGGATTCTCTAACTATGGCTACACCTTC. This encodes CASSQRGGFSNYGYTF.